The rows below give T cell receptor beta chains drawn from one sample of a study of CD8+ T cells in alopecia areata. Sequencing used immunoSEQ multiplex PCR; TCRdb keeps in-frame clones, though not all of them. The sample carries fewer than 250,000 clones, more than 55% recorded once. This sample comprised CD4+ T cells sorted from blood, obtained at week 4, from a patient treated with tofacitinib. The receptors here all came from a human donor with alopecia areata. The CDR3 runs from the conserved cysteine through the conserved F or W. A D gene is named only where the DNA matches it firmly. The size of a clone is reported for some rows only, either as once, few or many, or as a class for expanded clones.

d_gene: -; v_gene: TRBV7-3; j_gene: TRBJ2-3; abundance: -; CDR3nt: TGTGCCAGCAGCTTACTTTCCTTCACAGATACGCAGTATTTT; CDR3aa: CASSLLSFTDTQYF
d_gene: -; v_gene: TRBV7-9; j_gene: TRBJ1-1; abundance: few; CDR3nt: TGTGCCAGCAGCTTAGCGGGGGGGAATGAAGCTTTCTTT; CDR3aa: CASSLAGGNEAFF
d_gene: -; v_gene: TRBV2; j_gene: TRBJ2-7; abundance: -; CDR3nt: TGTGCCACCAAACGGGATTTCGAGCAGTACTTC; CDR3aa: CATKRDFEQYF
d_gene: -; v_gene: TRBV29-1; j_gene: TRBJ2-2; abundance: -; CDR3nt: TGCAGCGTCCGGACAGCCCGGACCACCGGGGAGCTGTTTTTT; CDR3aa: CSVRTARTTGELFF
d_gene: -; v_gene: TRBV4-1; j_gene: TRBJ2-7; abundance: -; CDR3nt: TGCGCCAGCAGCCAAGATGTCCGGGCGGCGACGCGGGAGCAGTACTTC; CDR3aa: CASSQDVRAATREQYF
d_gene: TRBD1; v_gene: TRBV25-1; j_gene: TRBJ2-7; abundance: -; CDR3nt: TGTGCCAGCAGTGCGGGACAGGGATCCGGGCAGTACTTC; CDR3aa: CASSAGQGSGQYF
d_gene: TRBD2; v_gene: TRBV6-1; j_gene: TRBJ2-1; abundance: few; CDR3nt: TGTGCCAGCAGCCCGACTAGCGGGAGATATGAGCAGTTCTTC; CDR3aa: CASSPTSGRYEQFF
d_gene: -; v_gene: TRBV6-6; j_gene: TRBJ1-1; abundance: -; CDR3nt: TGTGCCAGCACGACCACCCTCTTGAACACTGAAGCTTTCTTT; CDR3aa: CASTTTLLNTEAFF
d_gene: -; v_gene: TRBV29-1; j_gene: TRBJ1-1; abundance: few; CDR3nt: TGCAGCGTCTCAAAAGGGGGGGACACTGAAGCTTTCTTT; CDR3aa: CSVSKGGDTEAFF
d_gene: -; v_gene: TRBV14; j_gene: TRBJ2-2; abundance: few; CDR3nt: TGTGCCAGCAGCCATCAGACATTTAACACCGGGGAGCTGTTTTTT; CDR3aa: CASSHQTFNTGELFF
d_gene: -; v_gene: TRBV30; j_gene: TRBJ1-1; abundance: -; CDR3nt: TGTGCCTGGAGCGGGGCACACATGAACACTGAAGCTTTCTTT; CDR3aa: CAWSGAHMNTEAFF
d_gene: -; v_gene: TRBV29-1; j_gene: TRBJ1-1; abundance: -; CDR3nt: TGCAGCGCACGGACAGACATGAACACTGAAGCTTTCTTT; CDR3aa: CSARTDMNTEAFF
d_gene: -; v_gene: TRBV4-1; j_gene: TRBJ1-4; abundance: -; CDR3nt: TGCGCCAGCAGCCCTAGTTCACGTAATAATGAAAAACTGTTTTTT; CDR3aa: CASSPSSRNNEKLFF
d_gene: -; v_gene: TRBV25-1; j_gene: TRBJ1-5; abundance: -; CDR3nt: TGTGCCAGCAGTGTCAACTGGGAGCCCCAGCATTTT; CDR3aa: CASSVNWEPQHF
d_gene: -; v_gene: TRBV5-1; j_gene: TRBJ2-1; abundance: -; CDR3nt: TGCGCCAGCAGCTTGGAGGGCCAGGGATGGAACAATGAGCAGTTCTTC; CDR3aa: CASSLEGQGWNNEQFF
d_gene: -; v_gene: TRBV9; j_gene: TRBJ1-5; abundance: -; CDR3nt: TGTGCCAGCAGCGTGGAGGGGTCTCTCGGACAGCCCCAGCATTTT; CDR3aa: CASSVEGSLGQPQHF
d_gene: -; v_gene: TRBV7-9; j_gene: TRBJ1-3; abundance: few; CDR3nt: TGTGCCAGCAGCCCAGGGATCTCTGGAAACACCATATATTTT; CDR3aa: CASSPGISGNTIYF